One sample yielded the 26 T cell receptor beta chains listed below, sequenced in a study of vaccination and CD4 T cells after COVID-19. For these receptors, no antigen is known. Cultured CD4+ T-cell DNA underwent Oncomine TCR Beta short-read sequencing. Genomic DNA from cultured CD4+ T cells was extracted. TCRdb recomputed calls from the PCR reads with MiXCR, one row per CDR3 protein. The sample lists fewer than 8,000 distinct CDR3 sequences; around 32% were seen once. Treatment specified: approximately nine-day PBMC culture with coronavirus spike peptide pools or control peptides (ViraFEST assay). According to the study, CD4+ T cells from the unexposed donor were gathered ahead of the COVID-19 pandemic (2011-2018). The sequenced sample was CD4+ T cells from blood, cultured in vitro. The origin of the receptors is a human donor in good health.

This sequence joins TRBV7-9 and TRBJ2-1; TRBD2 is a possible D gene (5 bases). There are 12 residues in the CDR3. CDR1 is SEHNR and CDR2 is FQNEAQ in the germline V gene (reference sequence). The ends were cut back, 8 bases at V and 10 bases at J, with 15 bases in the middle. The CDR3 loop is CASAELGIEQFF. For the CDR3, the DNA is TGTGCCAGCGCTGAACTAGGTATCGAGCAGTTCTTC.

V and J are TRBV5-6 and TRBJ1-2; D might be TRBD1 (5 bases). Per germline, CDR1 SGHDT and CDR2 YYEEEE. CDR3 length: 13 residues. V was clipped by 2 bases and J by 3 bases, with 8 bases between them. CDR3 sequence reads: CASSFGTHYGYTF. CDR3 nucleotide sequence: TGTGCCAGCAGCTTCGGGACGCACTATGGCTACACCTTC.

This clonotype was counted a few times. This chain uses TRBV24-1 with TRBJ2-7; D uncertain. V lost 5 bases to trimming and J lost 3 bases, with 13 bases between them. The length of the CDR3 is 14 residues. Germline lookup yields CDR1 KGHDR and CDR2 SFDVKD. The chain's CDR3 is CATSAPNKDYEQYF. The CDR3 DNA sequence: TGTGCCACCAGTGCCCCTAACAAGGACTACGAGCAGTACTTC.

J is TRBJ2-5 and V is TRBV20-1; D gene uncertain. With 0 bases removed from V and 4 bases from J, the gap between germline ends came to 12 bases. This CDR3 contains 14 residues. Germline V gives CDR1 DFQATT, CDR2 SNEGSKA (reference sequence). The CDR3 DNA is TGCAGTGCTAGAGAGTACATACCGCTAGAGACCCAGTACTTC. Residues: CSAREYIPLETQYF.

This chain joins TRBV28 and TRBJ2-7; D ambiguous. Between the trimmed V and J ends, which lost 3 bases and 2 bases, there was a span of 5 bases. This CDR3 is built from 12 residues. CDR1 is MDHEN and CDR2 is SYDVKM in the germline V gene. The CDR3 nucleotides are TGTGCCAGCAGTTTCCAAGCCTACGAGCAGTACTTC. It yields the protein CASSFQAYEQYF.

In its sample, this clonotype was seen a few times. The genes are TRBV19 and TRBJ1-5; D uncertain. V lost 5 bases and J lost 7, with 12 bases in between. The CDR3 spans 13 residues. Germline lookup yields CDR1 LNHDA and CDR2 SQIVND (reference sequence). Here the CDR3 reads CASSDKVGQPQHF. CDR3 DNA sequence: TGTGCCAGTAGTGACAAGGTGGGGCAGCCCCAGCATTTT.

V is TRBV12-3 or TRBV12-4 and J is TRBJ2-1; D is perhaps TRBD2 (5 bases). With 3 bases removed from V and 3 bases from J, the gap between germline ends came to 18 bases. The CDR3 is 17 residues long. The CDR3 DNA sequence: TGTGCCAGCAGTTTCCCCTCCGCTAGCCCTTTCTACAATGAGCAGTTCTTC. The encoded protein is CASSFPSASPFYNEQFF.

This chain joins TRBV28 and TRBJ2-7; 7 bases align to TRBD1. The CDR3 covers 14 residues. Germline trimming cut 5 bases from V and 2 bases from J; bases unmatched to any gene: 6. Germline V lookup: CDR1 MDHEN, CDR2 SYDVKM. The CDR3 region is CASSPPGTAYEQYF. The CDR3 DNA sequence: TGTGCCAGCAGTCCCCCTGGGACAGCCTACGAGCAGTACTTC.

This clonotype was observed a handful of times. V gene TRBV6-5 combines with J gene TRBJ2-3; a weak D match, TRBD2 (5 bases). This CDR3 contains 14 residues. Germline V lookup: CDR1 MNHEY, CDR2 SVGAGI. The V end was cut by 4 bases, the J end by 1 base, with 9 bases between. The DNA for the CDR3 is TGTGCCAGCAGTTCAGCCGGGGGCACAGATACGCAGTATTTT. This gives the protein CASSSAGGTDTQYF.

The CDR3 loop reads CASRPGLAAYEQFF. CDR3 DNA: TGTGCCAGCAGGCCGGGACTAGCGGCCTATGAGCAGTTCTTC. The V gene is TRBV28, the J gene TRBJ2-1; 11 nucleotides agree with TRBD2. J gave up 8 bases and V 6 bases, and 6 bases lay outside the gene matches. The germline V gene has CDR1 MDHEN and CDR2 SYDVKM. This CDR3 comprises 14 residues. Supplemented by reference TRBV28 and TRBJ2-1, the full variable domain reads DVKVTQSSRYLVKRTGEKVFLECVQDMDHENMFWYRQDPGLGLRLIYFSYDVKMKEKGDIPEGYSVSREKKERFSLILESASTNQTSMYLCASRPGLAAYEQFFGPGTRLTVL.

This clonotype was seen a single time. This chain links TRBV5-1 with TRBJ2-1; 11 bases map to TRBD2. The CDR3 is 16 amino acids. The ends lost 0 bases at V and 4 bases at J; junction bases unmatched: 3. Germline values: CDR1 SGHRS, CDR2 YFSETQ. CDR3 residues: CASSLALAGEYNEQFF. As DNA, the CDR3 is TGCGCCAGCAGCTTGGCACTAGCGGGAGAGTACAATGAGCAGTTCTTC.

This clonotype came up a few times. V usage is TRBV7-2 and J usage is TRBJ2-7, with no clear D. Germline V gene lookup returns CDR1 SGHTA and CDR2 FQGNSA. Trimming removed 2 bases at V and 5 bases at J, with 7 bases between. The CDR3 totals 12 residues. The CDR3 DNA reads as TGTGCCAGCAGCTTATTTACCCACGAGCAGTACTTC. The encoded protein is CASSLFTHEQYF.

V usage is TRBV6-5 and J usage is TRBJ2-3, with D perhaps TRBD1 or TRBD2 (5 bases each). Trimming removed 2 bases from V and 4 bases from J, with 13 bases in between. Germline-derived CDR1 and CDR2 are MNHEY and SVGAGI. There are 15 residues in the CDR3. Written as DNA, the CDR3 is TGTGCCAGCAGTTACCGAACAGGAGGCTCAGATACGCAGTATTTT. It yields the protein CASSYRTGGSDTQYF.

This chain connects TRBV28 to TRBJ2-2, with D unclear. From germline, CDR1 is MDHEN and CDR2 SYDVKM. V was shortened by 6 bases and J by 1 base, with 9 bases between the two germline ends. The CDR3 is 14 residues long. This CDR3 is CASSLTQNTGELFF. CDR3 DNA: TGTGCCAGCAGCCTCACACAGAACACCGGGGAGCTGTTTTTT.

This clonotype has just a few counts. The chain is built from TRBV6-2 or TRBV6-3 and TRBJ1-5; unclear D gene. Trimming left V 6 bases short and J 0 bases short, with 12 bases between. CDR1 and CDR2 (germline): MNHEY, SVGEGT. CDR3 length: 15 residues. CDR3 DNA sequence: TGTGCCAGCAGCGAAGCAGATTATAGCAATCAGCCCCAGCATTTT. Translation gives CASSEADYSNQPQHF.

CDR3 coding DNA: TGTGCCAGCAGCCTAGGAGCAGGGTCTGGAAACACCATATATTTT. Translating it yields CASSLGAGSGNTIYF. The rearrangement uses TRBV7-9 and TRBJ1-3; tentative D call: TRBD1 (5 bases). Trimming cost V 5 bases and J 1 base, with 12 bases left between them. Germline loops: CDR1 SEHNR, CDR2 FQNEAQ (reference sequence). The CDR3 has 15 amino acids.

The chain has TRBV9 and TRBJ1-6, with a possible D match to TRBD1 (5 bases). V shed 2 bases and J shed 10 bases, with 13 bases lying between them. The CDR3 contains 14 residues. Germline V gives CDR1 SGDLS, CDR2 YYNGEE. CDR3 sequence: CASSVTEVGSPLHF. CDR3 in DNA: TGTGCCAGCAGCGTGACAGAGGTTGGCTCACCCCTCCACTTT.

A few counts support this clonotype. The chain uses TRBV28 and TRBJ1-6; 10 bases line up with TRBD1. CDR3 length equals 14 residues. Trimming took 2 bases from V and 11 from J; bases not matched to a gene: 3. Germline V gene sequence: CDR1 MDHEN, CDR2 SYDVKM. The CDR3 nucleotides read TGTGCCAGCAGTTTAGCTGGACAGGGGGCACCCCTCCACTTT. Encoded protein: CASSLAGQGAPLHF.

V is TRBV28 and J is TRBJ1-2, with TRBD1 matching over 7 bases. The length of the CDR3 is 14 residues. V was clipped by 5 bases and J by 4 bases; unmatched bases: 7. Germline lookup yields CDR1 MDHEN and CDR2 SYDVKM. CDR3 sequence (DNA): TGTGCCAGCAGTCCGGGACAGAGCCTCTATGGCTACACCTTC. It is translated as CASSPGQSLYGYTF.

The chain combines TRBV20-1 with TRBJ2-7, with D uncertain. V shed 0 bases and J shed 2 bases, with 11 bases lying between them. The CDR3 runs to 14 residues. Germline V gives CDR1 DFQATT, CDR2 SNEGSKA (reference sequence). The CDR3 region has the DNA TGCAGTGCTAGAGAGCGATTAACAACCTACGAGCAGTACTTC. Its translation is CSARERLTTYEQYF.

This chain links TRBV19 with TRBJ2-7, with D uncertain. Germline assignment: CDR1 LNHDA and CDR2 SQIVND (reference sequence). Trimming took 7 bases from V and 5 from J, leaving 9 bases between them. CDR3 length: 11 residues. The CDR3 reads CASISGDEQYF. Written as DNA, the CDR3 is TGTGCCAGTATATCGGGCGACGAGCAGTACTTC.

This CDR3 reads CASSLRGHSNSPLHF. The DNA for the CDR3 is TGTGCCAGCAGCTTAAGGGGACACTCTAATTCACCCCTCCACTTT. This chain uses TRBV5-4 with TRBJ1-6, with D perhaps TRBD1 (6 bases). This CDR3 has 15 residues. CDR1 is SGHNT and CDR2 is YYREEE in the germline V gene (reference sequence). Trimming left V 2 bases short and J 6 bases short, with 12 bases between. The full variable domain, with the rest looked up from reference TRBV5-4 and TRBJ1-6, is ETGVTQSPTHLIKTRGQQVTLRCSSQSGHNTVSWYQQALGQGPQFIFQYYREEENGRGNFPPRFSGLQFPNYSSELNVNALELDDSALYLCASSLRGHSNSPLHFGNGTRLTVT.

The chain has TRBV7-2 and TRBJ2-3, with D possibly being TRBD1 (5 bases). V shed 2 bases and J shed 5 bases, with 14 bases lying between them. This CDR3 has 15 amino acids. Looked up from germline, CDR1 is SGHTA and CDR2 is FQGNSA. The CDR3 loop is CASSLRSLGEDTQYF. DNA of the CDR3: TGTGCCAGCAGCTTAAGATCCCTAGGGGAAGATACGCAGTATTTT.

This clonotype was seen only a few times. This sequence joins TRBV11-1 and TRBJ1-2; no definite D call. CDR3 length equals 13 residues. Germline-derived CDR1 and CDR2 are SGHAT and FQDESV (reference sequence). V gave up 1 base and J gave up 6 bases, with 9 bases separating them. The CDR3 DNA is TGTGCCAGCAGCTTAGATTGGGGAGATGGCTACACCTTC. Protein sequence: CASSLDWGDGYTF.

This clonotype was observed a single time. V and J are TRBV6-1 and TRBJ2-2; TRBD2 is a possible D gene (6 bases). V was trimmed by 5 bases and J by 7 bases, leaving 14 bases between them. Germline V gene sequence: CDR1 MNHNS, CDR2 SASEGT. There are 14 residues in the CDR3. As DNA, the CDR3 is TGTGCCAGCAGTCCAATCGGGAGAGGCGGGGAGCTGTTTTTT. This encodes CASSPIGRGGELFF.

As to this clonotype: Mismatch with germline at one junction end may stem from a read error. The chain recombines TRBV25-1 with TRBJ2-6; 7 bases are shared with TRBD1. Germline-derived CDR1 and CDR2 are MGHDK and SYGVNS. This CDR3 comprises 17 residues. The CDR3 DNA is TGTGCCACCAGTCGACAAGGACAGGTCTCTGGGGCCAACGTCCTGACTTTC. Translation gives CATSRQGQVSGANVLTF.